The 25 T cell receptor beta chains below come from one sample, sequenced in a study of radiation and T cells in renal cell carcinoma. Profiling relied on immunoSEQ multiplex PCR, and the TCRdb table lists in-frame clones only, not all of them. The data hold 150,000 or so clones, with roughly 90% observed a single time. Time point meaning: baseline pretreatment blood. As to treatment: 15 Gy SBRT to primary tumor, nephrectomy 4 weeks later. The specimen was blood, collected from a patient whose treatment included radiotherapy and nephrectomy. Receptors originate from a woman aged 65 to 85 with renal cell carcinoma.

This chain connects TRBV5-4 to TRBJ2-1; 10 nucleotides line up with TRBD2. Unmatched junction bases numbered 5, after V lost 3 bases and J lost 5 bases. Germline V lookup: CDR1 SGHNT, CDR2 YYREEE (reference sequence). The CDR3 consists of 15 residues. The CDR3: CASSSGLATNNEQFF. CDR3 in DNA: TGTGCCAGCAGCTCGGGACTAGCGACGAACAATGAGCAGTTCTTC. Combining the CDR3 with reference TRBV5-4 and TRBJ2-1 gives the whole variable domain ETGVTQSPTHLIKTRGQQVTLRCSSQSGHNTVSWYQQALGQGPQFIFQYYREEENGRGNFPPRFSGLQFPNYSSELNVNALELDDSALYLCASSSGLATNNEQFFGPGTRLTVL.

The V gene is TRBV29-1, the J gene TRBJ2-5, with D perhaps matching TRBD1 (6 bases). Germline CDR1 SQVTM, CDR2 ANQGSEA. The germline V and J ends were trimmed by 4 bases and 4 bases, with 7 bases remaining between them. The CDR3 has 11 residues. CDR3 DNA: TGCAGCGTTGCAGGGGTAGAGACCCAGTACTTC. Translated: CSVAGVETQYF.

The CDR3 nucleotides are TGTGCCAGCAGGGCACGGCGGGCTAATGAAAAACTGTTTTTT. Translated, it gives CASRARRANEKLFF. The chain combines TRBV2 with TRBJ1-4; no definite D call. Trimming shortened V by 6 bases and J by 3 bases, and 11 bases separated the two germline ends. The CDR3 is 14 amino acids. The germline V gene has CDR1 SNHLY and CDR2 FYNNEI. The full variable domain, with the rest looked up from reference TRBV2 and TRBJ1-4, is EPEVTQTPSHQVTQMGQEVILRCVPISNHLYFYWYRQILGQKVEFLVSFYNNEISEKSEIFDDQFSVERPDGSNFTLKIRSTKLEDSAMYFCASRARRANEKLFFGSGTQLSVL.

This chain's CDR3 is CASSILGGRDQPQHF. The DNA of the CDR3 is TGTGCCAGTAGTATTCTTGGGGGGCGCGATCAGCCCCAGCATTTT. The chain carries TRBV19 and TRBJ1-5; a possible D gene is TRBD1 (6 bases). The germline CDR1 and CDR2 sequences are LNHDA and SQIVND (reference sequence). V was clipped by 3 bases and J by 5 bases, with 14 bases between them. The CDR3 spans 15 residues.

The rearrangement links TRBV15 to TRBJ2-1; TRBD1 matches at 7 bases. Germline trimming cut 0 bases from V and 0 bases from J; bases unmatched to any gene: 2. The CDR3 contains 16 residues. CDR1 and CDR2 (germline): LNHNV, YYDKDF (reference sequence). Here the CDR3 DNA reads TGTGCCACCAGCAGAGACAGGGGGAGCTCCTACAATGAGCAGTTCTTC. Its protein is CATSRDRGSSYNEQFF. The full variable domain, its missing parts supplied by reference TRBV15 and TRBJ2-1, is DAMVIQNPRYQVTQFGKPVTLSCSQTLNHNVMYWYQQKSSQAPKLLFHYYDKDFNNEADTPDNFQSRRPNTSFCFLDIRSPGLGDTAMYLCATSRDRGSSYNEQFFGPGTRLTVL.

V and J are TRBV4-1 and TRBJ1-2; D possibly corresponds to TRBD1 (5 bases). Trimming removed 0 bases at V and 2 bases at J, with 10 bases between. The CDR3 loop spans 15 amino acids. In germline, CDR1 is MGHRA, CDR2 YSYEKL. CDR3 amino acids: CASSQEVGGNYGYTF. The CDR3 DNA is TGCGCCAGCAGCCAAGAAGTTGGGGGGAACTATGGCTACACCTTC.

The V and J genes are TRBV9 and TRBJ2-5; weak D call: TRBD1 (5 bases). Deletions cut 7 bases from V and 8 bases from J, with 21 bases between. CDR3 length: 14 residues. Germline CDR1 and CDR2: SGDLS and YYNGEE. CDR3 protein: CASGAPGPHDTQYF. CDR3 sequence (DNA): TGTGCCAGCGGGGCCCCAGGGCCCCATGATACCCAGTACTTC.

This chain uses TRBV9 with TRBJ2-3; no definite D call. Per the germline V gene, CDR1 is SGDLS and CDR2 is YYNGEE. V gave up 4 bases and J gave up 0 bases, with 12 bases separating them. This CDR3 has 15 amino acids. The CDR3 loop reads CASSLDGVSTDTQYF. The CDR3 DNA is TGTGCCAGCAGCCTCGATGGGGTCAGCACAGATACGCAGTATTTT.

This chain links TRBV5-1 with TRBJ2-2; a weak D match, TRBD1 (5 bases). CDR1 is SGHRS, CDR2 YFSETQ, per germline. This CDR3 is 14 amino acids long. Trimming shortened V by 2 bases and J by 4 bases, and 9 bases separated the two germline ends. CDR3 sequence reads: CASSLSQGTGELFF. CDR3 nucleotide sequence: TGCGCCAGCAGCTTAAGTCAGGGCACCGGGGAGCTGTTTTTT.

The gene calls are TRBV15 and TRBJ2-5; no firm D call. This CDR3 has 14 amino acids. V lost 0 bases and J lost 2, with 7 bases in between. Germline lookup yields CDR1 LNHNV and CDR2 YYDKDF (reference sequence). CDR3 protein: CATSRDHGQETQYF. In DNA form, the CDR3 reads TGTGCCACCAGCAGAGACCACGGTCAAGAGACCCAGTACTTC.

The chain links TRBV6-1 to TRBJ1-1; maybe TRBD1 (6 bases). Deletions cut 2 bases from V and 5 bases from J, with 9 bases between. The germline V gene encodes CDR1 MNHNS and CDR2 SASEGT. The CDR3 length is 13 residues. The CDR3 loop reads CASSETGPTEAFF. The CDR3 DNA is TGTGCCAGCAGTGAAACAGGGCCAACTGAAGCTTTCTTT.

This rearrangement joins TRBV9 to TRBJ2-1; D possibly corresponds to TRBD2 (5 bases). There are 14 residues in the CDR3. V gave up 0 bases and J gave up 4 bases, with 8 bases separating them. Germline V CDR1 and CDR2: SGDLS, YYNGEE. The CDR3 spells CASSVGRGYNEQFF. CDR3 in DNA: TGTGCCAGCAGCGTAGGACGGGGTTACAATGAGCAGTTCTTC.

V is TRBV5-1 and J is TRBJ2-1; D possibly corresponds to TRBD2 (5 bases). Trimming stripped 4 bases from V and 6 bases from J, with 14 bases between. This CDR3 region has 14 residues. Germline V lookup: CDR1 SGHRS, CDR2 YFSETQ. CDR3 DNA: TGCGCCAGCAGCCCCCTCGCTAGCATCAATGAGCAGTTCTTC. Protein product: CASSPLASINEQFF. The entire variable domain, with the rest obtained from reference TRBV5-1 and TRBJ2-1, is as follows: KAGVTQTPRYLIKTRGQQVTLSCSPISGHRSVSWYQQTPGQGLQFLFEYFSETQRNKGNFPGRFSGRQFSNSRSEMNVSTLELGDSALYLCASSPLASINEQFFGPGTRLTVL.

The chain combines TRBV7-2 with TRBJ1-6, with D perhaps matching TRBD1 (5 bases). V lost 5 bases to trimming and J lost 7 bases, with 27 bases between them. The germline gives CDR1 SGHTA, CDR2 FQGNSA. The CDR3 is 19 residues long. The CDR3 coding sequence is TGTGCCAGCAGCCGTGTACTAAAGACAGAGGGTTCTCCAAATTCACCCCTCCACTTT. It translates to CASSRVLKTEGSPNSPLHF.

The V and J genes are TRBV27 and TRBJ1-2, with D perhaps TRBD1 (6 bases). V lost 5 bases to trimming and J lost 5 bases, with 21 bases between them. The CDR3 runs to 16 residues. Germline-derived CDR1 and CDR2 are MNHEY and SMNVEV (reference sequence). CDR3 nucleotides: TGTGCCAGCAGTGCTCTAAGAGGGGGATGGGTGTATGGCTACACCTTC. It specifies CASSALRGGWVYGYTF.

Notes on this clone: The junction departs from the called germline gene at one end, perhaps through a read error. V and J are TRBV7-7 and TRBJ2-5, with TRBD1 identical over 9 bases. Germline V gene sequence: CDR1 SSHAT, CDR2 FNYEAQ (reference sequence). CDR3 length: 16 residues. The CDR3 protein is CASSQGGQGLLGTQYF. As DNA, the CDR3 is TGTGCTAGCAGCCAGGGGGGACAGGGCCTCCTTGGGACCCAGTACTTC. Complete variable domain (other parts from reference TRBV7-7 and TRBJ2-5): GAGVSQSPRYKVTKRGQDVTLRCDPISSHATLYWYQQALGQGPEFLTYFNYEAQPDKSGLPSDRFSAERPEGSISTLTIQRTEQRDSAMYRCASSQGGQGLLGTQYFGPGTRLLVL.

This clone was recorded a few times. V usage is TRBV28 and J usage is TRBJ2-1, with a tentative D call TRBD1 (5 bases). This CDR3 is 16 amino acids long. Trimming stripped 6 bases from V and 4 bases from J, with 19 bases between. Germline V lookup: CDR1 MDHEN, CDR2 SYDVKM. The CDR3 nucleotides read TGTGCCAGCAGCTCCCCGACAGCAGAAGCTTACAATGAGCAGTTCTTC. Encoded protein: CASSSPTAEAYNEQFF.

The gene calls are TRBV4-2 and TRBJ2-7; D tentatively fits TRBD1 or TRBD2 (5 bases each). Trimming cost V 0 bases and J 4 bases, with 10 bases left between them. The CDR3 runs 14 residues. CDR1 is LGHNA and CDR2 is YNFKEQ in the germline V gene. The CDR3 sequence: CASSQEGRGYEQYF. CDR3 DNA sequence: TGTGCCAGCAGCCAAGAGGGACGGGGTTACGAGCAGTACTTC.

The chain joins TRBV9 to TRBJ2-3; D uncertain. The CDR3 loop spans 12 amino acids. Germline CDR1 reads SGDLS; CDR2 reads YYNGEE. Between the trimmed V and J ends, which lost 0 bases and 4 bases, there was a span of 3 bases. In DNA, the CDR3 is TGTGCCAGCAGCGTAGTTTCAGATACGCAGTATTTT. Amino acids: CASSVVSDTQYF. The complete variable domain, with remaining parts taken from reference TRBV9 and TRBJ2-3, reads DSGVTQTPKHLITATGQRVTLRCSPRSGDLSVYWYQQSLDQGLQFLIQYYNGEERAKGNILERFSAQQFPDLHSELNLSSLELGDSALYFCASSVVSDTQYFGPGTRLTVL.

This clone was seen just once. V usage is TRBV6-1 and J usage is TRBJ2-2; the match to TRBD2 covers 8 bases. V lost 4 bases to trimming and J lost 6 bases; unmatched junction nucleotides: 10. Germline V gives CDR1 MNHNS, CDR2 SASEGT. The CDR3 length is 16 residues. This CDR3 reads CASSGPSGGPPGELFF. The CDR3 DNA follows: TGTGCCAGCAGTGGCCCGAGCGGGGGCCCCCCCGGGGAGCTGTTTTTT.

V usage is TRBV7-2 and J usage is TRBJ2-7; D tentatively reads TRBD1 or TRBD2 (7 bases each). V was pared by 5 bases and J by 11 bases, with 19 bases between. Germline V gene data show CDR1 as SGHTA and CDR2 as FQGNSA. The CDR3 extends over 13 amino acids. DNA of the CDR3: TGTGCCAGCAGCCCCAGGGGGGGGCAGTCTGAGTACTTC. This encodes CASSPRGGQSEYF.

This sequence joins TRBV29-1 and TRBJ1-4; D not resolved. CDR1 is SQVTM and CDR2 is ANQGSEA in the germline V gene. This CDR3 has 11 amino acids. The germline V and J ends were trimmed by 7 bases and 11 bases, with 14 bases remaining between them. The CDR3 reads CSGLAGGKLFF. CDR3 DNA sequence: TGCAGCGGTTTGGCGGGTGGGAAACTGTTTTTT.

The CDR3 loop is CASSPLPSSGANVLTF. CDR3 DNA: TGTGCCAGCAGCCCCCTCCCGAGCTCTGGGGCCAACGTCCTGACTTTC. The chain carries TRBV27 and TRBJ2-6, with D unresolved. The CDR3 is made up of 16 amino acids. The germline V gene has CDR1 MNHEY and CDR2 SMNVEV (reference sequence). V was pared by 6 bases and J by 0 bases, with 12 bases between.

The gene calls are TRBV6-6 and TRBJ2-7; a possible D gene is TRBD1 (6 bases). The CDR3 is 15 residues long. The germline V and J ends were trimmed by 3 bases and 6 bases, with 18 bases remaining between them. Germline values: CDR1 MNHNY, CDR2 SVGAGI (reference sequence). CDR3 in amino acids: CASSYDRTAFSEQYF. The CDR3 DNA reads TGTGCCAGCAGTTATGATAGGACAGCTTTTTCCGAGCAGTACTTC.

The chain employs TRBV20-1 and TRBJ2-5; no definite D call. Looked up from germline, CDR1 is DFQATT and CDR2 is SNEGSKA (reference sequence). This CDR3 is 11 amino acids long. V dropped 7 bases and J dropped 1 base, with 7 bases sitting between them. The CDR3 loop is CSEAVQETQYF. The CDR3 nucleotides are TGCAGTGAGGCAGTCCAAGAGACCCAGTACTTC.